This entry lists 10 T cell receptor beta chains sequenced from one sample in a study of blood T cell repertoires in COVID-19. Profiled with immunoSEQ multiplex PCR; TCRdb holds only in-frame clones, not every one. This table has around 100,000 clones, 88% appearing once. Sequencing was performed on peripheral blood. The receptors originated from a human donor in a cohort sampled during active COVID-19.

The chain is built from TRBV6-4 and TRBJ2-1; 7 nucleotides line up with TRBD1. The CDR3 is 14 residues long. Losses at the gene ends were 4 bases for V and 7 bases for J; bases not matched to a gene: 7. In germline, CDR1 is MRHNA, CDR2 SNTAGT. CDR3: CASSAQGVKNEQFF. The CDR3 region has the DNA TGTGCCAGCAGTGCTCAGGGGGTAAAGAATGAGCAGTTCTTC.

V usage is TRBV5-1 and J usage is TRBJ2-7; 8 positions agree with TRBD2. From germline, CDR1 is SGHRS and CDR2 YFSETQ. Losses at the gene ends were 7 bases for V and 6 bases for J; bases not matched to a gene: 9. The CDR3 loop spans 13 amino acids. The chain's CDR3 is CASVKAGGTEQYF. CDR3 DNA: TGCGCCAGCGTAAAGGCGGGAGGAACCGAGCAGTACTTC.

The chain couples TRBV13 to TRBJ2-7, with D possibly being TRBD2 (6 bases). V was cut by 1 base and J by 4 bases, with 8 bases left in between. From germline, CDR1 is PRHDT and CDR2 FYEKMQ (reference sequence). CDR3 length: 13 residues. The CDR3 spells CASSLAGAYEQYF. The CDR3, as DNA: TGTGCCAGCAGCTTAGCGGGAGCATACGAGCAGTACTTC.

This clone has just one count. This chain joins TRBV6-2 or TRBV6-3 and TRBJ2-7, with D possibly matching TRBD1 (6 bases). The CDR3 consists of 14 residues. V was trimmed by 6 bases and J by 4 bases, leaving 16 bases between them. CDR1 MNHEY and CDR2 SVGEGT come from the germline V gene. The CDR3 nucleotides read TGTGCCAGCAGCCGGACAGCCCCTAGGTACGAGCAGTACTTC. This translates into CASSRTAPRYEQYF.

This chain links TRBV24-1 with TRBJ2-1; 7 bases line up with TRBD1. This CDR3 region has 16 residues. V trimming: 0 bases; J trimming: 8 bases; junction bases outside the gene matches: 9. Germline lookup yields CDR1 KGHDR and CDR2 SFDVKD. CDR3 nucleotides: TGTGCCACCAGTGATTTGCGGACAGGCGGTGACTATGAGCAGTTCTTC. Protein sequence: CATSDLRTGGDYEQFF.

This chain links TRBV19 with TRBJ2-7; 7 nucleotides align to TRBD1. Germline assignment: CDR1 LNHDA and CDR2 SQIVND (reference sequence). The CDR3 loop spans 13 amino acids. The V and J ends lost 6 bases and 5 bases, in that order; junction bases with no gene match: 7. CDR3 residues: CASRDRQGNEQYF. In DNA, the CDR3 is TGTGCCAGTAGGGATAGACAGGGTAACGAGCAGTACTTC.

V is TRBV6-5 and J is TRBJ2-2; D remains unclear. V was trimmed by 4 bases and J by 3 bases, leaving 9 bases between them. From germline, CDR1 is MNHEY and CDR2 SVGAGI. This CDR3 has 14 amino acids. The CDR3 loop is CASSWLDYTGELFF. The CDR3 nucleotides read TGTGCCAGCAGTTGGCTAGATTACACCGGGGAGCTGTTTTTT.

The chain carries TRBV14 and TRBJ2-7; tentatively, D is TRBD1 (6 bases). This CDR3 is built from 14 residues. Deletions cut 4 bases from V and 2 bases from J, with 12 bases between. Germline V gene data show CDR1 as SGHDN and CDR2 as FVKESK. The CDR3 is CASSPGRGPYEQYF. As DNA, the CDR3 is TGTGCCAGCAGCCCAGGCAGGGGACCCTACGAGCAGTACTTC.

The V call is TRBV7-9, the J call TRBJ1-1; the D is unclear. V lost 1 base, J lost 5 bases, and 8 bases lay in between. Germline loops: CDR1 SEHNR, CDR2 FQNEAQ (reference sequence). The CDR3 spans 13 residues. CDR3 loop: CASSLGGRTEAFF. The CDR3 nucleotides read TGTGCCAGCAGCTTAGGTGGTAGAACTGAAGCTTTCTTT.

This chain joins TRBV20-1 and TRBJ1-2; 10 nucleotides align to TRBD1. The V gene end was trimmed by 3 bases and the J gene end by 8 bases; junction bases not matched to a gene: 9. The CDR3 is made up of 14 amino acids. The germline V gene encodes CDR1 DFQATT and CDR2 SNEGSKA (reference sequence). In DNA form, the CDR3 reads TGCAGTGCTAGTGGTGACAGGGGGCCACGAGGCTACACCTTC. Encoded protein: CSASGDRGPRGYTF.